This T cell receptor (beta chain) was profiled in a study of shared T cell receptors in the human thymus. Assay: immunoSEQ multiplex PCR; the TCRdb copy retains only in-frame clones and omits some. The profile shows about 660,000 clones, approximately 88% of them singletons. This CDR3 spans 14 amino acids. In germline, CDR1 is MNHEY, CDR2 SVGAGI. With V trimmed by 8 bases and J by 4 bases, 8 bases remained unmatched. The data were also submitted as part of a second study, on human thymus T cells. From that study: Thymic repertoires of unrelated individuals were reported in related research to overlap highly.

The receptor comes from a boy less than two years old with a congenital heart defect. The specimen was thymocytes. The V and J genes are TRBV6-5 and TRBJ1-5, with 7 bases identical to TRBD1. The CDR3 here is CASAKGGVNQPQHF. CDR3 DNA: TGTGCCAGCGCAAAAGGGGGCGTAAATCAGCCCCAGCATTTT.